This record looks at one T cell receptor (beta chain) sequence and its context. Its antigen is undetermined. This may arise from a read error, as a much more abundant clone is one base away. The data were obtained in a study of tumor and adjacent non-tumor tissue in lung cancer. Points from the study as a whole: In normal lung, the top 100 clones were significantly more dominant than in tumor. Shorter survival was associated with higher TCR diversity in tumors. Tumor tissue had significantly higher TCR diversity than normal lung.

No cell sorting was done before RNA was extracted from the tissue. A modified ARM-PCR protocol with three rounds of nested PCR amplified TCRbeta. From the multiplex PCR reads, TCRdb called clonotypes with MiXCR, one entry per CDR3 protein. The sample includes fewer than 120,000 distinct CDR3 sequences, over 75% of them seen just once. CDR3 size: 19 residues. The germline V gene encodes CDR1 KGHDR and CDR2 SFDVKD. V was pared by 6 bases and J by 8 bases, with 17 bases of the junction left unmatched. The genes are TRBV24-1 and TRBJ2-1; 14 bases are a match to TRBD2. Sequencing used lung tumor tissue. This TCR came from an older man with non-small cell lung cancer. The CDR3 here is CATSTRPGTSGRHEDEQFF. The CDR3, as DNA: TGTGCCACCAGTACCAGGCCCGGGACTAGCGGGAGACATGAGGATGAGCAGTTCTTC.